These T cell receptor beta chains were read from a single sample in a study of regulatory T cells in long-lasting Graves disease. TCRdb itself ran the multiplex PCR reads through MiXCR, one entry per CDR3 protein. The repertoire has around 400,000 distinct CDR3 sequences, about 15% of them found once; the top ten carry under 9%. These records were also assigned to another study, of T cells in Graves' hyperthyroidism and ophthalmopathy.

Sequences were derived from peripheral blood mononuclear cells (PBMCs), sampled at new diagnosis, from a patient treated with antithyroid drugs. These receptors came from a woman aged 40 to 50 with Graves disease. Each CDR3 is given with its conserved first and last residue. The size of a clone is reported for some rows only, either as once, few or many, or as a class for expanded clones.

-	TRBV5-4	TRBJ2-7	19	CASSFASSRPRTTHHEQYF
many	TRBV12-3/TRBV12-4	TRBJ2-7	12	CASSLGQGEQYF
many	TRBV24-1	TRBJ2-3	17	CATSDGTSGRGFDTQYF
-	TRBV6-9	TRBJ1-2	15	CASSFRNRGSEGYTF
-	TRBV6-2/TRBV6-3	TRBJ2-7	15	CASSQSQRYSYEQYF
many	TRBV6-2/TRBV6-3	TRBJ2-1	13	CASSGSGHNEQFF
few	TRBV4-2	TRBJ1-2	15	CASSQETGVHYGYTF
-	TRBV4-3	TRBJ1-1	18	CASSQDLGTGFMNTEAFF
-	TRBV28	TRBJ1-2	13	CASSLQGEGGYTF
many	TRBV11-2	TRBJ2-5	15	CASSMGLALQETQYF
many	TRBV28	TRBJ2-5	15	CASSFLRKGEETQYF
few	TRBV3-1	TRBJ1-1	13	CASSQDLAAEAFF
many	TRBV28	TRBJ1-6	20	CASSLPGTGGTRSYNSPLHF
-	TRBV19	TRBJ2-7	13	CASSTPGAGVQYF
few	TRBV11-3	TRBJ2-7	14	CASSSTCGEYEQYF
-	TRBV20-1	TRBJ2-3	14	CSARPSSPADTQYF